The 25 T cell receptor beta chains given below trace back to one sample, sequenced in a study of cytomegalovirus exposure and HLA in healthy donors. The PCR had 60 Vbeta and 13 Jbeta primers. The data were produced by immunoSEQ multiplex PCR, yet TCRdb's version contains in-frame clones alone and is incomplete. The sample lists some 150,000 clones; about 60% were seen once. Material for sequencing was PBMCs. Source of these receptors: a woman aged 55-69 years in good health and CMV-seropositive.

V is TRBV25-1 and J is TRBJ1-5; tentatively, D is TRBD1 (6 bases). CDR3 length: 12 residues. CDR1 and CDR2 from the germline V gene are MGHDK and SYGVNS. The germline V and J ends were trimmed by 8 bases and 8 bases, with 13 bases remaining between them. The DNA of the CDR3 is TGTGCCAGCTGCCAGGGGCGAGAGCCCCAGCATTTT. Protein: CASCQGREPQHF. Looking up the rest from reference TRBV25-1 and TRBJ1-5 gives the full variable domain: EADIYQTPRYLVIGTGKKITLECSQTMGHDKMYWYQQDPGMELHLIHYSYGVNSTEKGDLSSESTVSRIRTEHFPLTLESARPSHTSQYLCASCQGREPQHFGDGTRLSIL.

This clone was seen only a few times. J is TRBJ2-2 and V is TRBV28; the match to TRBD1 covers 7 bases. The CDR3 runs to 15 residues. V gave up 3 bases and J gave up 4 bases; unmatched junction bases: 5. The germline V gene has CDR1 MDHEN and CDR2 SYDVKM. CDR3 nucleotides: TGTGCCAGCAGTTTGACAGGGTCGGGCACCGGGGAGCTGTTTTTT. Residues: CASSLTGSGTGELFF.

The chain has TRBV7-8 and TRBJ1-4; 8 bases match TRBD1. The CDR3 runs 14 residues. V lost 4 bases and J lost 6; bases outside the gene matches: 4. Germline CDR1 reads SGHVS; CDR2 reads FQNEAQ. The chain's CDR3 is CASSSGQGYEKLFF. CDR3 DNA: TGTGCCAGCAGCTCCGGACAGGGCTATGAAAAACTGTTTTTT.

In DNA form, the CDR3 reads TGTGCCAGCAGCGGGGACAGGGTAGGCACTGAAGCTTTCTTT. This sequence encodes CASSGDRVGTEAFF. V and J are TRBV9 and TRBJ1-1; 9 nucleotides align to TRBD1. Germline CDR1 and CDR2: SGDLS and YYNGEE. With 3 bases clipped from V and 4 bases from J, the junction kept 4 bases outside the gene matches. This CDR3 region has 14 residues.

This rearrangement joins TRBV5-1 to TRBJ1-3; D might be TRBD1 (6 bases). Germline loops: CDR1 SGHRS, CDR2 YFSETQ. The CDR3 is 16 residues long. Trimming cost V 4 bases and J 0 bases, with 14 bases left between them. The CDR3 reads CASSHRPGDSGNTIYF. Written as DNA, the CDR3 is TGCGCCAGCAGCCACAGGCCAGGGGACTCTGGAAACACCATATATTTT.

This sequence joins TRBV21-1 and TRBJ2-3; no DNA check was done on the table's D call, TRBD2. TRBV21-1 is marked as a pseudogene. The CDR3 contains 18 residues. The CDR3 DNA reads as TGTGCCAGCAGCTGGATCCTCTTTTGCGGGAGGCGCACAGATACGCAGTATTTT. This codes for CASSWILFCGRRTDTQYF.

The rearrangement uses TRBV30 and TRBJ2-7; D is unresolved. V dropped 1 base and J dropped 2 bases, with 6 bases sitting between them. The CDR3 loop spans 12 amino acids. Per germline, CDR1 GTSNPN and CDR2 SVGIG (reference sequence). The CDR3 coding sequence is TGTGCCTGGAGTGAGCTAGCCTACGAGCAGTACTTC. Protein sequence: CAWSELAYEQYF.

This clone is categorized as large (0.1 to 1%). Different DNA sequences within this sample yield the same CDR3. The chain combines TRBV28 with TRBJ2-3; 9 nucleotides match TRBD2. In germline, CDR1 is MDHEN, CDR2 SYDVKM. The V gene end was trimmed by 6 bases and the J gene end by 8 bases; junction bases not matched to a gene: 9. The CDR3 covers 14 residues. CDR3 coding DNA: TGTGCCAGCAGCTTGAGTAGCGGGAGAGGTACGCAGTATTTT. As protein: CASSLSSGRGTQYF.

The chain uses TRBV7-2 and TRBJ2-3; 11 bases line up with TRBD2. The CDR3 runs 18 residues. J gave up 3 bases and V 2 bases, and 10 bases lay outside the gene matches. CDR1 is SGHTA and CDR2 is FQGNSA in the germline V gene. The CDR3: CASSLSLAGGGGTDTQYF. DNA of the CDR3: TGTGCCAGCAGCTTAAGTCTAGCGGGAGGCGGCGGGACAGATACGCAGTATTTT.

This clone was recorded a few times. This chain connects TRBV6-5 to TRBJ2-7, with D possibly TRBD2 on 5 matching bases. Germline CDR1 reads MNHEY; CDR2 reads SVGAGI. Trimming took off 0 bases at V and 3 bases at J, with 6 bases between the two ends. This CDR3 contains 13 residues. This CDR3 is CASSYSGSYEQYF. The CDR3 nucleotides read TGTGCCAGCAGTTACTCGGGGAGCTACGAGCAGTACTTC.

The chain combines TRBV7-2 with TRBJ2-3, with 13 bases identical to TRBD2. This CDR3 is built from 17 residues. V dropped 0 bases and J dropped 1; count of bases not matched to a gene: 1. Germline loops: CDR1 SGHTA, CDR2 FQGNSA. The CDR3 DNA sequence: TGTGCCAGCAGCTTAGCGGGGACTAGCGGGGGCACAGATACGCAGTATTTT. Amino acid sequence: CASSLAGTSGGTDTQYF.

This chain joins TRBV5-1 and TRBJ2-2, with 7 positions matching TRBD1. With 4 bases clipped from V and 3 bases from J, the junction kept 6 bases outside the gene matches. CDR1 is SGHRS, CDR2 YFSETQ, per germline. The CDR3 runs 15 residues. CDR3 in amino acids: CASSPGTAYTGELFF. CDR3 nucleotide sequence: TGCGCCAGCAGCCCCGGGACAGCATACACCGGGGAGCTGTTTTTT.

This rearrangement joins TRBV10-3 to TRBJ1-1; tentative D call: TRBD1 (5 bases). CDR3 size: 14 residues. Germline-derived CDR1 and CDR2 are ENHRY and SYGVKD. Deletions cut 5 bases from V and 1 base from J, with 11 bases between. Here the CDR3 reads CAISTGQGNTEAFF. The CDR3 DNA reads as TGTGCCATCAGTACCGGACAAGGGAACACTGAAGCTTTCTTT.

The rearrangement links TRBV5-8 to TRBJ2-2; maybe TRBD2 (5 bases). This CDR3 contains 11 residues. Germline-derived CDR1 and CDR2 are SGHTS and YDEGEE. V was trimmed by 4 bases and J by 7 bases, leaving 5 bases between them. This CDR3 reads CASSAGGELFF. Here the CDR3 DNA reads TGTGCCAGCAGCGCGGGCGGGGAGCTGTTTTTT.

The gene calls are TRBV19 and TRBJ2-2, with 7 bases that match TRBD1. This CDR3 is built from 16 residues. CDR1 LNHDA and CDR2 SQIVND come from the germline V gene (reference sequence). Trimming cost V 10 bases and J 0 bases; bases outside gene matches: 11. The CDR3 reads CATTTTGTANTGELFF. The DNA of the CDR3 is TGTGCCACCACCACGACCGGGACAGCGAACACCGGGGAGCTGTTTTTT.

CDR3 protein: CASSADRTPTF. In DNA, the CDR3 is TGTGCCAGCAGCGCCGACAGGACCCCCACCTTC. The genes are TRBV5-4 and TRBJ1-2, with D possibly matching TRBD1 (6 bases). Germline values: CDR1 SGHNT, CDR2 YYREEE (reference sequence). Trimming took off 4 bases at V and 13 bases at J, with 14 bases between the two ends. The CDR3 covers 11 residues.

The V gene is TRBV5-1, the J gene TRBJ1-4; D may be TRBD1 (6 bases). Germline assignment: CDR1 SGHRS and CDR2 YFSETQ. The V and J ends lost 7 bases and 5 bases respectively, with 12 bases between them. The CDR3 consists of 13 residues. CDR3 bases: TGCGCCAGCGGATACACAGGGAATGAAAAACTGTTTTTT. It translates to CASGYTGNEKLFF.

About this clone itself: The junction departs from the called germline gene at one end, perhaps through a read error. V and J are TRBV6-6 and TRBJ1-3; possibly TRBD1 for D (6 bases). This CDR3 comprises 15 residues. Germline V gene sequence: CDR1 MNHNY, CDR2 SVGAGI (reference sequence). In DNA, the CDR3 is TGTGCCAACAGTCCAGGGACATCCTCTGGAAACACCATATATTTT. This sequence encodes CANSPGTSSGNTIYF.

The chain joins TRBV19 to TRBJ2-7; 10 bases line up with TRBD1. The J segment lost 4 bases and the V segment lost 3 bases, leaving 6 bases of the junction unmatched. There are 15 residues in the CDR3. CDR1 is LNHDA and CDR2 is SQIVND in the germline V gene (reference sequence). The CDR3 DNA reads TGTGCCAGTAGTATTTCTGGGACAGGGGTGTACGAGCAGTACTTC. It codes for CASSISGTGVYEQYF.

The J gene is TRBJ2-7, the V gene TRBV5-4; 8 bases align to TRBD2. The length of the CDR3 is 15 residues. Germline V gene sequence: CDR1 SGHNT, CDR2 YYREEE (reference sequence). V trimming: 0 bases; J trimming: 2 bases; junction bases outside the gene matches: 4. The CDR3 reads CASSLAGTRTYEQYF. CDR3 DNA sequence: TGTGCCAGCAGCTTGGCCGGGACTAGGACCTACGAGCAGTACTTC.

The V call is TRBV7-9, the J call TRBJ1-1; D possibly corresponds to TRBD1 (6 bases). The CDR3 contains 14 residues. Trimming took 4 bases from V and 3 from J, leaving 12 bases between them. The germline gives CDR1 SEHNR, CDR2 FQNEAQ (reference sequence). CDR3 loop: CASSWDTIHTEAFF. CDR3 nucleotides: TGTGCCAGCAGCTGGGACACAATCCACACTGAAGCTTTCTTT.

The chain carries TRBV11-2 and TRBJ1-2; D possibly corresponds to TRBD1 (6 bases). CDR3 length: 13 amino acids. The V end was cut by 2 bases, the J end by 4 bases, with 8 bases between. Germline lookup yields CDR1 SGHAT and CDR2 FQNNGV. CDR3 amino acids: CASSLMGAYGYTF. As DNA, the CDR3 is TGTGCCAGCAGCTTAATGGGGGCCTATGGCTACACCTTC. Supplemented by reference TRBV11-2 and TRBJ1-2, the full variable domain reads EAGVAQSPRYKIIEKRQSVAFWCNPISGHATLYWYQQILGQGPKLLIQFQNNGVVDDSQLPKDRFSAERLKGVDSTLKIQPAKLEDSAVYLCASSLMGAYGYTFGSGTRLTVV.

The V gene is TRBV5-1, the J gene TRBJ2-7; 7 bases align to TRBD2. Germline CDR1 and CDR2: SGHRS and YFSETQ. Trimming at V came to 0 bases and at J to 4 bases, leaving 7 bases not matched to a gene. CDR3 size: 15 residues. CDR3 region: CASSLAAGEPYEQYF. The CDR3 region has the DNA TGCGCCAGCAGCTTGGCGGCGGGGGAACCGTACGAGCAGTACTTC.

This clone was found a few times. The J gene is TRBJ1-2, the V gene TRBV4-2, with D maybe TRBD1 (6 bases). This CDR3 is 16 amino acids long. Trimming left V 0 bases short and J 6 bases short, with 17 bases between. Looked up from germline, CDR1 is LGHNA and CDR2 is YNFKEQ. Here the CDR3 DNA reads TGTGCCAGCAGCCAAGATAAAGGACAGATATCCCATGGCTACACCTTC. It specifies CASSQDKGQISHGYTF.

This clone occurred a few times. The chain links TRBV28 to TRBJ2-7; D uncertain. Looked up from germline, CDR1 is MDHEN and CDR2 is SYDVKM. Trimming pared 1 base from V and 0 bases from J, leaving 10 bases between. This CDR3 is built from 15 residues. The CDR3 is CASSLSILSSYEQYF. In DNA, the CDR3 is TGTGCCAGCAGTTTATCTATACTTAGCTCCTACGAGCAGTACTTC.